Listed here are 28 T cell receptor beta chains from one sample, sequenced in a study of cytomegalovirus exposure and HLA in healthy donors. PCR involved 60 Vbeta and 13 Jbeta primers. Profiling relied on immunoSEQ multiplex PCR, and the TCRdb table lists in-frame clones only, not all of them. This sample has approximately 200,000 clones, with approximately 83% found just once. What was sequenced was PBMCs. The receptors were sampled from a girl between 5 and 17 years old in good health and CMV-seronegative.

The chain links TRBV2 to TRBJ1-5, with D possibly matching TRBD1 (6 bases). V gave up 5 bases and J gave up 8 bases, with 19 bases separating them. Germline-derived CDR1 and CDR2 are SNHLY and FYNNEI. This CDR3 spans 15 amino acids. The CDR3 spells CASSQDRWSSEPQHF. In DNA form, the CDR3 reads TGTGCCAGCAGTCAAGACAGGTGGTCCTCCGAGCCCCAGCATTTT.

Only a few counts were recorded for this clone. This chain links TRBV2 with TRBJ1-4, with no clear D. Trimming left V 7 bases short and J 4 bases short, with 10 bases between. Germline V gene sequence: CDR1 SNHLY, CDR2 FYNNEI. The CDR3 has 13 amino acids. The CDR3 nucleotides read TGTGCCAGCATTGCCGGGGTTAATGAAAAACTGTTTTTT. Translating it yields CASIAGVNEKLFF.

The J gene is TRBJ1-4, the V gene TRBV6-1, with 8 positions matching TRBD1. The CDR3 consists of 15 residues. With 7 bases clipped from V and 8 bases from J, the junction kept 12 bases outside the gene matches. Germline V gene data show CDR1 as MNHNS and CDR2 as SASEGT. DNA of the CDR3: TGTGCCAGCACTCTAGACAGGGGCGGTTTCGAAAAACTGTTTTTT. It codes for CASTLDRGGFEKLFF.

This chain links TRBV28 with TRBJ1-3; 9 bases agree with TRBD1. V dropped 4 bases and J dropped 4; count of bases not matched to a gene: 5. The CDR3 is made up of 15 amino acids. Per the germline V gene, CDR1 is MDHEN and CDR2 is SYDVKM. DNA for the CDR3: TGTGCCAGCAGTTACAGGGGGCTAGGAGGAAACACCATATATTTT. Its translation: CASSYRGLGGNTIYF.

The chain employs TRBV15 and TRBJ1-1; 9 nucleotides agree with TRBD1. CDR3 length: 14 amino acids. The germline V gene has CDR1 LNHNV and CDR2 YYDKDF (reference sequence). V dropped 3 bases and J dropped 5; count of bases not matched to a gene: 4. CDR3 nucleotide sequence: TGTGCCACCAGCAGGGGGACAGGGCTTACTGAAGCTTTCTTT. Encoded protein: CATSRGTGLTEAFF.

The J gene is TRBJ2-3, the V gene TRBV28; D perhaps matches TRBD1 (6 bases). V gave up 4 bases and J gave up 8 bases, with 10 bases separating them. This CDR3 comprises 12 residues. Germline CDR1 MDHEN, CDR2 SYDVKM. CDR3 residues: CASSYRDITQYF. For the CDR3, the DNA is TGTGCCAGCAGTTACCGGGACATTACGCAGTATTTT.

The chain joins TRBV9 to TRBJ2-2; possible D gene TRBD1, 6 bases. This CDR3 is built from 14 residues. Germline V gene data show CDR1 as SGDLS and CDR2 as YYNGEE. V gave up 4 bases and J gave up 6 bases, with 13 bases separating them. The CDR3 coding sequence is TGTGCCAGCAGCTTATCGACAGGCCCCGGGGAGCTGTTTTTT. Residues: CASSLSTGPGELFF.

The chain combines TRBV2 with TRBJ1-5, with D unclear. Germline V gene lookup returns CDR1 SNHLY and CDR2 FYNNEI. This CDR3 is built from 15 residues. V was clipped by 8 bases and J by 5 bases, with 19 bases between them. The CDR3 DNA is TGTGCCAGCTCCCGTTCTCTGGGCGTCGATCAGCCCCAGCATTTT. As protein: CASSRSLGVDQPQHF.

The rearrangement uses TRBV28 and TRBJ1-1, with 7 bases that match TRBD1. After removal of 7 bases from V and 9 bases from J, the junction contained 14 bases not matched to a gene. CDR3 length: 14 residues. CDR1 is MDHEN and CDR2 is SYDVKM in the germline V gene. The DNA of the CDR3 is TGTGCCAGCATCTTAACCCCCCAGGGGGACAAAGCTTTCTTT. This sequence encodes CASILTPQGDKAFF.

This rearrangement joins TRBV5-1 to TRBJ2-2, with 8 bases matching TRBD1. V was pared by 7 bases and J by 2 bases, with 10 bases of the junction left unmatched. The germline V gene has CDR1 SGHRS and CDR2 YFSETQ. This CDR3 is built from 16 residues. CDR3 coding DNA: TGCGCCAGCGGACAGACGACAGGGGTTAACACCGGGGAGCTGTTTTTT. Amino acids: CASGQTTGVNTGELFF.

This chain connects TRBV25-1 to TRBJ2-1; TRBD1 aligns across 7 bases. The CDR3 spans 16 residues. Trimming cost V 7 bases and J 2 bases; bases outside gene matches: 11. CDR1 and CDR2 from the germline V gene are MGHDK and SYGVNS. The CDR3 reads CASTGGQLVTYNEQFF. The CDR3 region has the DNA TGTGCCAGCACTGGGGGACAGCTAGTGACCTACAATGAGCAGTTCTTC.

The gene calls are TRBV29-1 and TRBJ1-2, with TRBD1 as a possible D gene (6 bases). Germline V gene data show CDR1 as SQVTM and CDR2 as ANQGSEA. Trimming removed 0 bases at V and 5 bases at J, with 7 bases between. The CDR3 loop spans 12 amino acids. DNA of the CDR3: TGCAGCGTTGAAGATACAGGGTATGGCTACACCTTC. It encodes CSVEDTGYGYTF.

CDR3 region: CASSMRESVRYEQYF. Here the CDR3 DNA reads TGTGCCAGTAGTATGCGTGAGAGTGTCCGCTACGAGCAGTACTTC. The chain is built from TRBV19 and TRBJ2-7; D gene uncertain. The CDR3 extends over 15 amino acids. Trimming removed 3 bases from V and 3 bases from J, with 15 bases in between. Germline V gene data show CDR1 as LNHDA and CDR2 as SQIVND (reference sequence).

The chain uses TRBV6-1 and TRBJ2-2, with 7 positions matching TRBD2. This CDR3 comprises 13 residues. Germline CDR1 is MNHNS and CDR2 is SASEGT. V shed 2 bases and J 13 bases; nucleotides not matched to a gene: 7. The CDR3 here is CASSERGVGWLFF. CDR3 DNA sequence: TGTGCCAGCAGTGAACGGGGGGTCGGATGGCTGTTTTTT.

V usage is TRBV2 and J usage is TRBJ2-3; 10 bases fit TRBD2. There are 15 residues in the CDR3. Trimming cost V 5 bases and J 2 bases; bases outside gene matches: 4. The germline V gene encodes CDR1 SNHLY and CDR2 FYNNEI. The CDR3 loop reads CASSSSGGFTDTQYF. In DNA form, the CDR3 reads TGTGCCAGCAGTTCTAGCGGGGGTTTCACAGATACGCAGTATTTT.

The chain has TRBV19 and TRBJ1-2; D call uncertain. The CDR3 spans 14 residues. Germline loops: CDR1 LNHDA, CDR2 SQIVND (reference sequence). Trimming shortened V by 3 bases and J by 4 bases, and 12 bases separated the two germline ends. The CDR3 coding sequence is TGTGCCAGTAGTATCCCGACTCTTACCTATGGCTACACCTTC. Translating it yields CASSIPTLTYGYTF. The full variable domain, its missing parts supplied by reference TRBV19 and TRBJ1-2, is DGGITQSPKYLFRKEGQNVTLSCEQNLNHDAMYWYRQDPGQGLRLIYYSQIVNDFQKGDIAEGYSVSREKKESFPLTVTSAQKNPTAFYLCASSIPTLTYGYTFGSGTRLTVV.

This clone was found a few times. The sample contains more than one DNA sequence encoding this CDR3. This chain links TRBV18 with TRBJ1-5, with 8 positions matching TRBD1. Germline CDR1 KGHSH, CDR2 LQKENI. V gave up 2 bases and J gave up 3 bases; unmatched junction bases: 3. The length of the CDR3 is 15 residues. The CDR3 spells CASSPGTGNNQPQHF. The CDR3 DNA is TGTGCCAGCTCACCAGGGACAGGTAACAATCAGCCCCAGCATTTT. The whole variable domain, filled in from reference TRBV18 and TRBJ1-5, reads NAGVMQNPRHLVRRRGQEARLRCSPMKGHSHVYWYRQLPEEGLKFMVYLQKENIIDESGMPKERFSAEFPKEGPSILRIQQVVRGDSAAYFCASSPGTGNNQPQHFGDGTRLSIL.

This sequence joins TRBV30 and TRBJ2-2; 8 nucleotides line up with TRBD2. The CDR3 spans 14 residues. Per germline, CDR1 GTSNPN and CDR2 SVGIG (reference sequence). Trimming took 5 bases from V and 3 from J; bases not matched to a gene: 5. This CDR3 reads CAWGAGGYTGELFF. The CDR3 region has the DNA TGTGCCTGGGGGGCGGGGGGCTACACCGGGGAGCTGTTTTTT.

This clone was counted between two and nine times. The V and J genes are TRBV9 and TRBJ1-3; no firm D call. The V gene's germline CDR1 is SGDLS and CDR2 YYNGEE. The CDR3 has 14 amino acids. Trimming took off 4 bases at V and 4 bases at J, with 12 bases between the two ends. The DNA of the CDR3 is TGTGCCAGCAGCCCTCTAGTTGGAGGAAACACCATATATTTT. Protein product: CASSPLVGGNTIYF.

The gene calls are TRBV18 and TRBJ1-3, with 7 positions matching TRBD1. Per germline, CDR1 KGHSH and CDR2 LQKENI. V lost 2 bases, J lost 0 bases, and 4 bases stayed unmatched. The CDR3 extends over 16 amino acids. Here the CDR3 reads CASSPRQGVSGNTIYF. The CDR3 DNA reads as TGTGCCAGCTCACCAAGACAGGGAGTCTCTGGAAACACCATATATTTT.

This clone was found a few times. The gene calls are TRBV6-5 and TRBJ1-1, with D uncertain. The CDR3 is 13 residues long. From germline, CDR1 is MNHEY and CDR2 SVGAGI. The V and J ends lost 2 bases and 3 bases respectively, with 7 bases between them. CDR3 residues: CASSYHSYTEAFF. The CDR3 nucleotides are TGTGCCAGCAGTTACCACAGCTACACTGAAGCTTTCTTT.

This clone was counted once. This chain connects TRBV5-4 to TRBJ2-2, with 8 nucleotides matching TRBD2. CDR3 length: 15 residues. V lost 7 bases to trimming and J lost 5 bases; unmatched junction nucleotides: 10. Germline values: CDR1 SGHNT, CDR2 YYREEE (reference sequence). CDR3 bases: TGTGCCAGCGGCCGGGAGGGGACACCAACCGGGGAGCTGTTTTTT. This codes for CASGREGTPTGELFF.

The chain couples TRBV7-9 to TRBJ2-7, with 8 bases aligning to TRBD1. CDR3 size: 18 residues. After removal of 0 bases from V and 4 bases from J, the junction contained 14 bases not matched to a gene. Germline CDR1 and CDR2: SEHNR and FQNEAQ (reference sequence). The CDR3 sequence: CASSLAFSVRTGLYEQYF. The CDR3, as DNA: TGTGCCAGCAGCTTAGCCTTTTCGGTGCGGACAGGGCTTTACGAGCAGTACTTC.

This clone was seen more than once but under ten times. CDR3 sequence: CASSHLTSGTMEETQYF. CDR3 DNA: TGCGCCAGCAGCCACTTGACCTCCGGGACTATGGAGGAGACCCAGTACTTC. The chain combines TRBV4-1 with TRBJ2-5, with TRBD2 identical over 7 bases. V was pared by 3 bases and J by 5 bases, with 15 bases of the junction left unmatched. The CDR3 extends over 17 amino acids. In germline, CDR1 is MGHRA, CDR2 YSYEKL.

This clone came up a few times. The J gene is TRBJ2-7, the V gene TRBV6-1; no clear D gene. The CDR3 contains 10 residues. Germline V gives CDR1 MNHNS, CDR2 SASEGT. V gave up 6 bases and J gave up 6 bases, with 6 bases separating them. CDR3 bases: TGTGCCAGCAGGGTCGGCGAGCAGTACTTC. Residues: CASRVGEQYF.

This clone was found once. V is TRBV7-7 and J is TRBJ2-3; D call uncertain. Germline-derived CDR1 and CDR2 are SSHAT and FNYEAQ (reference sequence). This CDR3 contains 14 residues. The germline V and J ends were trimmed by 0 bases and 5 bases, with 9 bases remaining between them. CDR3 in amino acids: CASSLAGGGDTQYF. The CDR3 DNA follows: TGTGCCAGCAGCTTAGCCGGCGGTGGAGATACGCAGTATTTT.

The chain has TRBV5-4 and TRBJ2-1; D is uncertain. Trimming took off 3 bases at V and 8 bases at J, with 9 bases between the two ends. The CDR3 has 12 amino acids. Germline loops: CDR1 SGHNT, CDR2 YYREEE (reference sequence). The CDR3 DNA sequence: TGTGCCAGCAGCTCTCGGGTAGATGAGCAGTTCTTC. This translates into CASSSRVDEQFF.

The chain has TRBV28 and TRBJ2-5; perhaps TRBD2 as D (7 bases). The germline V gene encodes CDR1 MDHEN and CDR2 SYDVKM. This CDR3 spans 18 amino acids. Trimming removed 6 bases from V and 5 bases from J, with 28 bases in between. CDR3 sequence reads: CASRKKKTGGRIMETQYF. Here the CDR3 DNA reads TGTGCCAGCAGAAAAAAAAAGACGGGGGGCCGTATCATGGAGACCCAGTACTTC.